Here is one TCR beta chain with its context. The sample is drawn from a study of T cells expressing NK-cell markers. TCRdb re-called the 5' RACE reads; every CDR3 protein appears as one record, without DNA. Its clone listing holds approximately 460,000 distinct CDR3 sequences. Germline assignment: CDR1 SEHNR and CDR2 FQNEAQ (reference sequence). CDR3 length: 13 amino acids. Sequencing was performed on blood T cells: a sorted CD56 or NKG2C T cell subset, CD4+ or CD8+ T cells, or bulk PBMC T cells (not recorded which). The source of this sequence is a woman aged 18 to 75 in good health. The V and J genes are TRBV7-9 and TRBJ2-2. The CDR3 spells CASSLESLGELFF.